The clone carrying this TCR beta chain was found once. Antigen: not known. This entry belongs to a study of cytomegalovirus exposure and HLA in healthy donors. The primer mix had 60 Vbeta and 13 Jbeta primers. Method: immunoSEQ multiplex PCR; TCRdb's copy keeps in-frame clones and lacks some. The table records roughly 150,000 clones, 82% of them present only once. Study-wide findings and caveats: Segments of the TCR beta V type were, in most cases, productive about 87% or about 30% of the time in an earlier analysis.

The CDR3 covers 16 residues. V dropped 1 base and J dropped 1 base, with 12 bases sitting between them. The germline CDR1 and CDR2 sequences are SGDLS and YYNGEE. Sequencing was done on a sample of PBMCs. The clonotype originates from a girl between 2 and 10 years old in good health and CMV-seropositive. This rearrangement joins TRBV9 to TRBJ2-1, with D possibly matching TRBD2 (6 bases). The CDR3: CASSVRLGGSYNEQFF. In nucleotides, the CDR3 is TGTGCCAGCAGCGTAAGATTGGGGGGTTCCTACAATGAGCAGTTCTTC.